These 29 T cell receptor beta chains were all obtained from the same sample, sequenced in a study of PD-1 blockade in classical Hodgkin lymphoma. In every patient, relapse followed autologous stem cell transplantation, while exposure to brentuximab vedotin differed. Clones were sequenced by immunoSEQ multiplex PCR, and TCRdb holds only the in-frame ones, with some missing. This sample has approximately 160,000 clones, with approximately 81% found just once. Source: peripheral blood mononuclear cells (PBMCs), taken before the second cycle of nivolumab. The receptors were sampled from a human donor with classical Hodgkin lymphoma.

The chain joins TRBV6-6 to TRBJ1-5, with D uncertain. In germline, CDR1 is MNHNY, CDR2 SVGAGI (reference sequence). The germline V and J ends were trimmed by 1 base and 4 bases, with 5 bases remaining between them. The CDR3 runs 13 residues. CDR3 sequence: CASSYLGNQPQHF. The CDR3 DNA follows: TGTGCCAGCAGTTACTTGGGTAATCAGCCCCAGCATTTT.

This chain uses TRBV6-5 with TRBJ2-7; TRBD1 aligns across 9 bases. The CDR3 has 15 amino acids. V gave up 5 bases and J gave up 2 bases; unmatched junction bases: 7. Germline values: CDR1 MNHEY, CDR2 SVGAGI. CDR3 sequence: CASSQLQGAPYEQYF. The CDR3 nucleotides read TGTGCCAGCAGTCAGTTACAGGGGGCCCCCTACGAGCAGTACTTC.

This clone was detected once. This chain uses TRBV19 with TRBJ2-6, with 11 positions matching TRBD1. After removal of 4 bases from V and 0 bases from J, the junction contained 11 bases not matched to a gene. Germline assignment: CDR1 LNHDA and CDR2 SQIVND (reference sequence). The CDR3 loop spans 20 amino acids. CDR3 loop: CASSTVRTGTGGSGANVLTF. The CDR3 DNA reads TGTGCCAGTAGTACCGTAAGAACCGGGACAGGGGGCTCTGGGGCCAACGTCCTGACTTTC. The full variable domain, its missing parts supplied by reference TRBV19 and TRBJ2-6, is DGGITQSPKYLFRKEGQNVTLSCEQNLNHDAMYWYRQDPGQGLRLIYYSQIVNDFQKGDIAEGYSVSREKKESFPLTVTSAQKNPTAFYLCASSTVRTGTGGSGANVLTFGAGSRLTVL.

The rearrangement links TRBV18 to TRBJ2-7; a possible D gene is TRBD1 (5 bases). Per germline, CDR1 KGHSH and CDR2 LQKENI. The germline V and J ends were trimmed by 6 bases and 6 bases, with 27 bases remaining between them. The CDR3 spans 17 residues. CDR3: CASSPPRGGATVGEQYF. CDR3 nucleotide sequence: TGTGCCAGCTCTCCTCCTAGGGGCGGTGCTACGGTCGGCGAGCAGTACTTC.

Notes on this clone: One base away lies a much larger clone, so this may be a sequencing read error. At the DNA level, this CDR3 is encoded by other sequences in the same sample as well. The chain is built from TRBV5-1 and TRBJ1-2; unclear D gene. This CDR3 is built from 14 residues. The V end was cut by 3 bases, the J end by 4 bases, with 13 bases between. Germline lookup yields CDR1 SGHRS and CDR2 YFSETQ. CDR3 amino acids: CASSYIEAGYGYTF. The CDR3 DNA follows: TGCGCCAGCAGCTACATAGAGGCCGGCTATGGCTACACCTTC.

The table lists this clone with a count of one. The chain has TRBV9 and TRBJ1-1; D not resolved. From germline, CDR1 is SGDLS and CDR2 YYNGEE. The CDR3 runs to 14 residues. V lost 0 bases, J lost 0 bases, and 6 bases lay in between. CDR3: CASSVGRLNTEAFF. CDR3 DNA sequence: TGTGCCAGCAGCGTAGGACGGTTGAACACTGAAGCTTTCTTT.

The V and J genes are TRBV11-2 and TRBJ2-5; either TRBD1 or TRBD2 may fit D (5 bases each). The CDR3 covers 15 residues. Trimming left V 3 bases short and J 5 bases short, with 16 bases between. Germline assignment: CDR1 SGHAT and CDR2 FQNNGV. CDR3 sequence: CASSFSQGRRETQYF. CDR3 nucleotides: TGTGCCAGCAGCTTTAGTCAGGGAAGGAGGGAGACCCAGTACTTC.

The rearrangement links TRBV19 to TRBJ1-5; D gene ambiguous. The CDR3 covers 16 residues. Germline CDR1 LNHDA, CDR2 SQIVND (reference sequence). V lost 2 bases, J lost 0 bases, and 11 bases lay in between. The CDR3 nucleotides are TGTGCCAGTAGTATAACGGCAGAAGATAGCAATCAGCCCCAGCATTTT. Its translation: CASSITAEDSNQPQHF.

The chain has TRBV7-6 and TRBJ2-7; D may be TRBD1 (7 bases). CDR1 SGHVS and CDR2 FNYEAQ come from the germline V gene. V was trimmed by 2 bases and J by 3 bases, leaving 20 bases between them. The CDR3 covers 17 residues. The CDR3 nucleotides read TGTGCCAGCAGCTTACCCAGGGGGGAGCTAGCGAACTACGAGCAGTACTTC. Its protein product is CASSLPRGELANYEQYF.

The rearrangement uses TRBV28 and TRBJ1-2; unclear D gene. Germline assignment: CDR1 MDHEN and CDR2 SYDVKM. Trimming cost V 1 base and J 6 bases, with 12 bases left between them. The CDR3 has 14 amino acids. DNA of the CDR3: TGTGCCAGCAGTTTATCCCTCGACTTGGATGGCTACACCTTC. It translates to CASSLSLDLDGYTF.

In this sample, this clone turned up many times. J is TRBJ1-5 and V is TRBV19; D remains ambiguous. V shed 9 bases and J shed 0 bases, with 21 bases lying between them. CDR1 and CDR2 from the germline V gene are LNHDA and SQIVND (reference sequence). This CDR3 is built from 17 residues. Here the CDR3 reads CASHTLGSTYSNQPQHF. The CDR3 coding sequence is TGTGCCAGCCACACTCTCGGGAGCACGTATAGCAATCAGCCCCAGCATTTT.

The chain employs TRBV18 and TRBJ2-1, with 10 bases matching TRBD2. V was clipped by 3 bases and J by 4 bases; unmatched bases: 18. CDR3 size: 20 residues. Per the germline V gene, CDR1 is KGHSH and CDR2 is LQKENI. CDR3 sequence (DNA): TGTGCCAGCTCACCGTTATCAGCGGGAGGGTTCCAGGCGCAATACAATGAGCAGTTCTTC. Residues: CASSPLSAGGFQAQYNEQFF.

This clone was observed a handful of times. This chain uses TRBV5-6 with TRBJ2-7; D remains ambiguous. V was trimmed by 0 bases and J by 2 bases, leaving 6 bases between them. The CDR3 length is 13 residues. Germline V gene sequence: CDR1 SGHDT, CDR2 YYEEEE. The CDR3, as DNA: TGTGCCAGCAGCTTGGGGTCTACCTACGAGCAGTACTTC. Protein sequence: CASSLGSTYEQYF.

CDR3 protein: CASSPTGPNYGYTF. CDR3 DNA: TGTGCCAGCAGCCCGACAGGTCCTAACTATGGCTACACCTTC. This chain joins TRBV6-1 and TRBJ1-2; a weak D match, TRBD1 (6 bases). Germline CDR1 MNHNS, CDR2 SASEGT. Trimming pared 6 bases from V and 0 bases from J, leaving 11 bases between. The CDR3 is 14 amino acids.

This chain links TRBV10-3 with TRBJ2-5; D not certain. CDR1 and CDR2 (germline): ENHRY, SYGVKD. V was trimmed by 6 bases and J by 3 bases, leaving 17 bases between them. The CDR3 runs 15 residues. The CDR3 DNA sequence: TGTGCCATCAGCGCTGGACCTATTACGAAAGAGACCCAGTACTTC. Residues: CAISAGPITKETQYF.

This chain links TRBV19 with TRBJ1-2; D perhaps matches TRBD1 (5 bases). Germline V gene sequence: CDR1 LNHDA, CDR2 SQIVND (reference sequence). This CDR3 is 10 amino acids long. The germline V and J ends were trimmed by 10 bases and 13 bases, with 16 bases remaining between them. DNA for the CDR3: TGTGCCACCGGGGCAGGGAGTATCACCTTC. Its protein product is CATGAGSITF.

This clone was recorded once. The CDR3: CASSPSWDINQPQHF. The DNA of the CDR3 is TGTGCCAGCTCACCTTCCTGGGACATAAATCAGCCCCAGCATTTT. J is TRBJ1-5 and V is TRBV18; possible D gene TRBD1, 6 bases. CDR3 size: 15 residues. Germline V lookup: CDR1 KGHSH, CDR2 LQKENI. Trimming stripped 3 bases from V and 4 bases from J, with 13 bases between.

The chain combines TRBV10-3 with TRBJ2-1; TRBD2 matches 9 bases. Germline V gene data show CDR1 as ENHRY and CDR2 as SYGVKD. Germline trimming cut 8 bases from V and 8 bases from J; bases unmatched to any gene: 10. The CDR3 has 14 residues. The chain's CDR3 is CAIGGGRAFYEQFF. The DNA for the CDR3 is TGTGCCATCGGTGGCGGGAGGGCATTTTATGAGCAGTTCTTC.

CDR3 loop: CAISKFQDSYEQYF. In nucleotides, the CDR3 is TGTGCCATCAGTAAGTTCCAGGATTCCTACGAGCAGTACTTC. This chain joins TRBV10-3 and TRBJ2-7, with D unclear. CDR1 is ENHRY, CDR2 SYGVKD, per germline. This CDR3 region has 14 residues. The germline V and J ends were trimmed by 5 bases and 1 base, with 12 bases remaining between them.

The CDR3 nucleotides read TGTGCCAGCAGGGGGGGACTAGCGGGACACCCATACGAGCAGTACTTC. Residues: CASRGGLAGHPYEQYF. The chain combines TRBV28 with TRBJ2-7, with TRBD2 identical over 13 bases. In germline, CDR1 is MDHEN, CDR2 SYDVKM. After removal of 6 bases from V and 4 bases from J, the junction contained 9 bases not matched to a gene. The CDR3 is 16 amino acids.

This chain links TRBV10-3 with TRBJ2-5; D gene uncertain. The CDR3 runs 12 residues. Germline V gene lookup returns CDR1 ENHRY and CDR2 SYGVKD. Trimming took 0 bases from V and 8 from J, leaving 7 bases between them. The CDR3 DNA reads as TGTGCCATCAGTGAGTCGCTAGGAACCCAGTACTTC. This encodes CAISESLGTQYF.

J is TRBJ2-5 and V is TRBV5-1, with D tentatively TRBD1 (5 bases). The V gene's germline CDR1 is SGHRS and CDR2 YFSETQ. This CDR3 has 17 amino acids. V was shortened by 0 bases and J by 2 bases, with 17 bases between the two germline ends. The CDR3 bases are TGCGCCAGCAGCTTGGGAGTGATGGGGCAATCGCAAGAGACCCAGTACTTC. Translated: CASSLGVMGQSQETQYF. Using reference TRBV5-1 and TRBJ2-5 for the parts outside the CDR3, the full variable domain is KAGVTQTPRYLIKTRGQQVTLSCSPISGHRSVSWYQQTPGQGLQFLFEYFSETQRNKGNFPGRFSGRQFSNSRSEMNVSTLELGDSALYLCASSLGVMGQSQETQYFGPGTRLLVL.

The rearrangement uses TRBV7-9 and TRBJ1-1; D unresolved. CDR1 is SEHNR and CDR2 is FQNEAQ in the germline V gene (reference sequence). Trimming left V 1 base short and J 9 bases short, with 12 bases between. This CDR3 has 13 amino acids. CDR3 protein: CASSLDKGGKAFF. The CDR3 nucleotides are TGTGCCAGCAGCTTAGATAAGGGTGGGAAAGCTTTCTTT.

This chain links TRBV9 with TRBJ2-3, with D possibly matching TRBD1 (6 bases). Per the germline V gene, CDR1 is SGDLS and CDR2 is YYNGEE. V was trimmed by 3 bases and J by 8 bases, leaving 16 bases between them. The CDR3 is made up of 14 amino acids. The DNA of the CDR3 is TGTGCCAGCAGCGCCGGGTGGGGGCATCTTACGCAGTATTTT. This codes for CASSAGWGHLTQYF.

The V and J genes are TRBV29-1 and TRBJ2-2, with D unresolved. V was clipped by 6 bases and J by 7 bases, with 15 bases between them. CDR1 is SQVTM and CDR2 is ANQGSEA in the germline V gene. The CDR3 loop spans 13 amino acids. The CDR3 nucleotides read TGCAGCGTCCGAGGCACCTCGGGCGGGGAGCTGTTTTTT. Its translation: CSVRGTSGGELFF.

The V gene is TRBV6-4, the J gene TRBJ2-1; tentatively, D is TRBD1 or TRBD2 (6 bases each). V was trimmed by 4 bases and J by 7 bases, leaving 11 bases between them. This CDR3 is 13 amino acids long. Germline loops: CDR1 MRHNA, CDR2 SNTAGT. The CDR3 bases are TGTGCCAGCAGTGTGGAGGGGGTGAATGAGCAGTTCTTC. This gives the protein CASSVEGVNEQFF.

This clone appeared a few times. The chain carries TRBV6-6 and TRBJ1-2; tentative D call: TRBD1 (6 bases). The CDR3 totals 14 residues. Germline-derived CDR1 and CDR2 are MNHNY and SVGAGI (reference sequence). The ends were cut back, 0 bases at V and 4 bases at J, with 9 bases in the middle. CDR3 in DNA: TGTGCCAGCAGTTACTCGAGGGGGTCCTATGGCTACACCTTC. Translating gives CASSYSRGSYGYTF.

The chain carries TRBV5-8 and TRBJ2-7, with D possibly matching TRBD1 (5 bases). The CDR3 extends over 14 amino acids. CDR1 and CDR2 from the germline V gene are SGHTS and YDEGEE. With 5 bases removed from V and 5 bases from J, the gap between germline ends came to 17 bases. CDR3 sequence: CASRRWTLSDEQYF. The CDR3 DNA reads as TGTGCCAGCAGGCGGTGGACACTCTCGGACGAGCAGTACTTC.

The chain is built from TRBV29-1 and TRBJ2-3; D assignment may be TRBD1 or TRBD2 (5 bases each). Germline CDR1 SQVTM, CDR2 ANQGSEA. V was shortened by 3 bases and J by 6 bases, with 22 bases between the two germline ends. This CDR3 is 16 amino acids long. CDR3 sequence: CSVEVPGTAAVDTQYF. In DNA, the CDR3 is TGCAGCGTTGAGGTTCCGGGGACCGCGGCGGTCGATACGCAGTATTTT.